The 32 T cell receptor beta chains reported below all come from one sample, sequenced in a study of T cells in Graves' hyperthyroidism and ophthalmopathy. Researchers amplified the TCR beta CDR3 regions from RNA transcripts. The HTBI primer set drove a first-round RT-PCR of the TCR CDR3. In TCRdb, the multiplex PCR reads were re-called with MiXCR into one record per CDR3 protein. The sample has fewer than 650,000 distinct CDR3 sequences; 14% to 15% are singletons. The material sequenced was blood. These receptors came from a woman between 35 and 50 years old with Graves' ophthalmopathy.

This clonotype was found many times. The rearrangement links TRBV27 to TRBJ2-7; no clear D. CDR1 is MNHEY and CDR2 is SMNVEV in the germline V gene (reference sequence). V was clipped by 6 bases and J by 0 bases, with 9 bases between them. This CDR3 region has 13 residues. CDR3 DNA: TGTGCCAGCAGAACCGAGAGCTCCTACGAGCAGTACTTC. As protein: CASRTESSYEQYF.

This clonotype was recorded at least ten times. One end of the junction fails to match germline, which may point to a read error. This sequence joins TRBV6-5 and TRBJ2-6; tentatively, D is TRBD1 (5 bases). Germline lookup yields CDR1 MNHEY and CDR2 SVGAGI. This CDR3 comprises 14 residues. The CDR3 region is CASRLGLGANVLAF. The DNA of the CDR3 is TGTGCCAGCAGACTCGGGTTAGGGGCCAACGTCCTGGCTTTC.

Ten or more counts support this clonotype. The V call is TRBV6-5, the J call TRBJ2-2, with unresolved D. The CDR3 is 13 residues long. Germline V gives CDR1 MNHEY, CDR2 SVGAGI. The ends were cut back, 6 bases at V and 2 bases at J, with 7 bases in the middle. The CDR3 loop reads CASRLHNTGELFF. The CDR3, as DNA: TGTGCCAGCAGGCTCCACAACACCGGGGAGCTGTTTTTT.

In its sample, this clonotype was seen many times. CDR3 in amino acids: CASSRKQGAHEQYF. In nucleotides, the CDR3 is TGTGCCAGCAGCCGGAAACAGGGGGCCCACGAGCAGTACTTC. The J gene is TRBJ2-7, the V gene TRBV7-8; 9 positions agree with TRBD1. V lost 5 bases to trimming and J lost 5 bases; unmatched junction nucleotides: 7. Germline CDR1 reads SGHVS; CDR2 reads FQNEAQ. The CDR3 contains 14 residues.

The V and J genes are TRBV12-5 and TRBJ2-5; D unclear. The germline V gene encodes CDR1 LGHNT and CDR2 FRNRAP. Trimming took 1 base from V and 3 from J, leaving 3 bases between them. There are 12 residues in the CDR3. The CDR3 DNA is TGTGCTAGTGGTTTGGCTAAAGAGACCCAGTACTTC. Encoded protein: CASGLAKETQYF.

This clonotype showed up many times. The chain couples TRBV29-1 to TRBJ2-5, with TRBD2 matching 9 bases. The CDR3 consists of 18 residues. Looked up from germline, CDR1 is SQVTM and CDR2 is ANQGSEA. Trimming took 1 base from V and 5 from J; bases not matched to a gene: 17. CDR3 in amino acids: CSVEGRLADFPRRETQYF. The DNA for the CDR3 is TGCAGCGTTGAAGGTAGACTAGCGGACTTCCCCCGGCGCGAGACCCAGTACTTC.

The chain combines TRBV12-3 or TRBV12-4 with TRBJ2-7, with 9 bases lining up with TRBD1. The trim removed 7 bases at V and 4 bases at J, leaving 8 bases unmatched. This CDR3 spans 14 amino acids. CDR3 bases: TGTGCCAGCACCTTCCTCGGACAGGGGTACGAGCAGTACTTC. Its translation: CASTFLGQGYEQYF.

The chain combines TRBV30 with TRBJ1-2; 8 bases are a match to TRBD1. The germline V gene has CDR1 GTSNPN and CDR2 SVGIG (reference sequence). The trim removed 3 bases at V and 5 bases at J, leaving 11 bases unmatched. CDR3 length: 15 amino acids. CDR3 bases: TGTGCCTGGAGGGCTGGACAGGGTGGATTTTATGGCTACACCTTC. Translation gives CAWRAGQGGFYGYTF.

This clonotype came up many times. J is TRBJ1-2 and V is TRBV29-1; D remains ambiguous. CDR1 is SQVTM, CDR2 ANQGSEA, per germline. V was pared by 7 bases and J by 1 base, with 13 bases between. The CDR3 covers 13 residues. The CDR3 bases are TGCAGCGCCACGAAAGGGTATAACTATGGCTACACCTTC. Its protein product is CSATKGYNYGYTF.

The chain combines TRBV12-5 with TRBJ2-2, with 8 bases lining up with TRBD2. The CDR3 spans 14 residues. CDR1 is LGHNT and CDR2 is FRNRAP in the germline V gene. The V gene end was trimmed by 5 bases and the J gene end by 7 bases; junction bases not matched to a gene: 6. CDR3 amino acids: CASGLREGDGELFF. In DNA form, the CDR3 reads TGTGCTAGTGGTCTACGGGAGGGAGACGGGGAGCTGTTTTTT.

This clonotype has ten or more counts. J is TRBJ2-2 and V is TRBV11-2, with 12 bases matching TRBD2. Trimming cost V 4 bases and J 7 bases; bases outside gene matches: 7. Germline V gives CDR1 SGHAT, CDR2 FQNNGV. The CDR3 runs to 16 residues. This CDR3 is CASSWTSGTFGGELFF. The DNA of the CDR3 is TGTGCCAGCAGCTGGACTAGCGGGACCTTCGGCGGGGAGCTGTTTTTT.

The chain is built from TRBV6-1 and TRBJ2-5; 8 nucleotides line up with TRBD1. With V trimmed by 6 bases and J by 4 bases, 10 bases remained unmatched. In germline, CDR1 is MNHNS, CDR2 SASEGT. The CDR3 consists of 15 residues. CDR3 sequence: CASSLGWQGAETQYF. The CDR3 DNA sequence: TGTGCCAGCAGCTTGGGGTGGCAGGGGGCAGAGACCCAGTACTTC.

This clonotype was recorded many times. The chain has TRBV25-1 and TRBJ2-2, with D perhaps TRBD1 or TRBD2 (6 bases each). Germline V gives CDR1 MGHDK, CDR2 SYGVNS. V lost 5 bases to trimming and J lost 5 bases, with 18 bases between them. The CDR3 runs 16 residues. Written as DNA, the CDR3 is TGTGCCAGCAGTTCCCGGGGGCTCGGTGGGACCGGGGAGCTGTTTTTT. This gives the protein CASSSRGLGGTGELFF.

The chain combines TRBV6-2 or TRBV6-3 with TRBJ1-1; 8 bases line up with TRBD1. The length of the CDR3 is 12 residues. Trimming took 5 bases from V and 12 from J; bases not matched to a gene: 8. CDR1 and CDR2 from the germline V gene are MNHEY and SVGEGT. The CDR3 here is CASSQRTGRTFF. CDR3 DNA sequence: TGTGCCAGCAGTCAACGGACAGGGAGGACTTTCTTT.

This clonotype was recorded many times. V gene TRBV6-2 or TRBV6-3 combines with J gene TRBJ1-5, with D possibly being TRBD1 (5 bases). Germline CDR1 is MNHEY and CDR2 is SVGEGT. V was pared by 2 bases and J by 10 bases, with 12 bases between. The CDR3 covers 13 residues. CDR3 sequence (DNA): TGTGCCAGCAGTTACGGGGCGGTGGATCCCCAGCATTTT. This sequence encodes CASSYGAVDPQHF.

This clonotype was picked up many times. The rearrangement uses TRBV11-1 and TRBJ2-7; TRBD1 is a possible D gene (6 bases). V was trimmed by 5 bases and J by 2 bases, leaving 13 bases between them. From germline, CDR1 is SGHAT and CDR2 FQDESV (reference sequence). The CDR3 loop spans 14 amino acids. CDR3 in DNA: TGTGCCAGCAGCCTCGGGACACCTACCTACGAGCAGTACTTC. It yields the protein CASSLGTPTYEQYF.

This clonotype has just one count. The chain links TRBV4-1 to TRBJ2-6; unclear D gene. The CDR3 sequence is 17 residues long. The V gene lost 4 bases and the J gene lost 0 bases, with 13 bases spanning the gap. The V gene's germline CDR1 is MGHRA and CDR2 YSYEKL. CDR3 in DNA: TGCGCCAGCAGCCCCTGGGTCCACAGCTCTGGGGCCAACGTCCTGACTTTC. It translates to CASSPWVHSSGANVLTF.

This clonotype was picked up many times. The gene calls are TRBV20-1 and TRBJ1-5; 9 positions match TRBD1. Germline V gene sequence: CDR1 DFQATT, CDR2 SNEGSKA (reference sequence). This CDR3 region has 14 residues. J was trimmed by 9 bases and V by 3 bases; bases with no gene match: 9. The CDR3, as DNA: TGCAGTGCTAGGTCGAGGACAGGGGTGCCGCCCCAGCATTTT. Its protein product is CSARSRTGVPPQHF.

The rearrangement links TRBV11-1 to TRBJ2-7; TRBD1 matches at 7 bases. The CDR3 loop spans 16 amino acids. The germline V gene encodes CDR1 SGHAT and CDR2 FQDESV (reference sequence). V trimming: 1 base; J trimming: 2 bases; junction bases outside the gene matches: 8. CDR3 in DNA: TGTGCCAGCAGCTTAGGAGGGGGCATTTCCCCCTACGAGCAGTACTTC. This encodes CASSLGGGISPYEQYF.

This clonotype occurred many times. The gene calls are TRBV6-2 or TRBV6-3 and TRBJ1-3, with TRBD1 identical over 8 bases. The junction had 7 bases not matched to a gene; V was cut back by 0 bases and J by 0 bases. CDR3 length: 18 amino acids. Germline CDR1 MNHEY, CDR2 SVGEGT. CDR3 amino acids: CASSYSGQGAVSGNTIYF. The DNA of the CDR3 is TGTGCCAGCAGTTACTCAGGGCAGGGGGCCGTCTCTGGAAACACCATATATTTT.

This clonotype was picked up many times. The chain links TRBV20-1 to TRBJ2-5; possibly TRBD1 or TRBD2 for D (6 bases each). CDR1 and CDR2 (germline): DFQATT, SNEGSKA (reference sequence). Trimming removed 2 bases from V and 5 bases from J, with 15 bases in between. The CDR3 loop spans 14 amino acids. The CDR3 region has the DNA TGCAGTGCTAGAAAGGGGGACTCAGGGGAGACCCAGTACTTC. Translating gives CSARKGDSGETQYF.

This clonotype occurred a few times. The V and J genes are TRBV6-5 and TRBJ1-2; D gene uncertain. V lost 0 bases and J lost 0, with 11 bases in between. Germline CDR1 reads MNHEY; CDR2 reads SVGAGI. The CDR3 length is 16 residues. CDR3 sequence reads: CASSYSFTGPNYGYTF. The CDR3 DNA reads as TGTGCCAGCAGTTACTCGTTCACCGGACCTAACTATGGCTACACCTTC.

The chain couples TRBV28 to TRBJ1-1, with 10 bases identical to TRBD1. CDR1 and CDR2 (germline): MDHEN, SYDVKM. The CDR3 runs to 13 residues. J gave up 7 bases and V 6 bases, and 5 bases lay outside the gene matches. The DNA of the CDR3 is TGTGCCAGCAGGACAGGGGGCCCGAATGAAGCTTTCTTT. This translates into CASRTGGPNEAFF.

This rearrangement joins TRBV6-1 to TRBJ2-7; D is undetermined. Deletions cut 8 bases from V and 2 bases from J, with 7 bases between. The CDR3 runs to 11 residues. Germline CDR1 and CDR2: MNHNS and SASEGT. CDR3 protein: CASQDPYEQYF. The CDR3 DNA is TGTGCCAGCCAGGATCCCTACGAGCAGTACTTC.

In its sample, this clonotype was seen many times. This rearrangement joins TRBV28 to TRBJ1-1, with 7 bases fitting TRBD1. The CDR3 totals 13 residues. Germline V CDR1 and CDR2: MDHEN, SYDVKM. V lost 3 bases to trimming and J lost 8 bases; unmatched junction nucleotides: 6. The CDR3 is CASSLGNRGEAFF. In nucleotides, the CDR3 is TGTGCCAGCAGTTTGGGGAACAGGGGAGAAGCTTTCTTT.

This clonotype was observed many times. The chain links TRBV6-1 to TRBJ1-5, with 8 positions matching TRBD1. The length of the CDR3 is 16 residues. The germline V gene has CDR1 MNHNS and CDR2 SASEGT. With V trimmed by 7 bases and J by 0 bases, 8 bases remained unmatched. In nucleotides, the CDR3 is TGTGCCAGCACGAGTCCCGGGACAGGTAGCAATCAGCCCCAGCATTTT. This encodes CASTSPGTGSNQPQHF.

This clonotype was seen repeatedly, ten times or more. This chain uses TRBV6-2 or TRBV6-3 with TRBJ2-7; D remains ambiguous. This CDR3 contains 13 residues. Germline V gives CDR1 MNHEY, CDR2 SVGEGT. Trimming pared 5 bases from V and 1 base from J, leaving 9 bases between. Written as DNA, the CDR3 is TGTGCCAGCAGTGTAACGGGTTCCTACGAGCAGTACTTC. As protein: CASSVTGSYEQYF.

The sample holds many counts of this clonotype. The chain is built from TRBV12-3 or TRBV12-4 and TRBJ1-1; D gene uncertain. This CDR3 contains 14 residues. Trimming removed 6 bases at V and 4 bases at J, with 15 bases between. Here the CDR3 reads CASSSNQASTEAFF. The CDR3, as DNA: TGTGCCAGCAGCTCGAACCAGGCCAGCACTGAAGCTTTCTTT.

This clonotype was observed at least ten times. The chain combines TRBV7-8 with TRBJ2-5; 7 bases are a match to TRBD2. The CDR3 has 16 residues. Germline V CDR1 and CDR2: SGHVS, FQNEAQ. With 1 base clipped from V and 4 bases from J, the junction kept 9 bases outside the gene matches. CDR3 nucleotide sequence: TGTGCCAGCAGCTTAGAGGCTAGCGGCGTACGAGAGACCCAGTACTTC. As protein: CASSLEASGVRETQYF.

This clonotype was counted only a few times. The chain is built from TRBV11-2 and TRBJ2-5; D possibly corresponds to TRBD2 (5 bases). The CDR3 contains 15 residues. Germline loops: CDR1 SGHAT, CDR2 FQNNGV. V was clipped by 2 bases and J by 0 bases, with 10 bases between them. CDR3 nucleotides: TGTGCCAGCAGCTTACCGGAGCGGTACCAAGAGACCCAGTACTTC. Translation gives CASSLPERYQETQYF.

This clonotype was counted ten times or more. This rearrangement joins TRBV28 to TRBJ2-5; 11 nucleotides agree with TRBD2. Trimming removed 5 bases from V and 1 base from J; junction bases left unmatched: 12. The CDR3 length is 18 residues. Germline V gives CDR1 MDHEN, CDR2 SYDVKM. As DNA, the CDR3 is TGTGCCAGCAGTCATACCGACGCCGGGACTAGCGGCCAAGAGACCCAGTACTTC. Amino acid sequence: CASSHTDAGTSGQETQYF. The entire variable domain, with the rest obtained from reference TRBV28 and TRBJ2-5, is as follows: DVKVTQSSRYLVKRTGEKVFLECVQDMDHENMFWYRQDPGLGLRLIYFSYDVKMKEKGDIPEGYSVSREKKERFSLILESASTNQTSMYLCASSHTDAGTSGQETQYFGPGTRLLVL.

The chain has TRBV6-1 and TRBJ1-6; maybe TRBD1 (5 bases). Looked up from germline, CDR1 is MNHNS and CDR2 is SASEGT. CDR3 length: 15 amino acids. Deletions cut 0 bases from V and 9 bases from J, with 12 bases between. The CDR3 DNA follows: TGTGCCAGCAGTGAAGCGGGGGAACGAGGTTCACCCCTCCACTTT. It encodes CASSEAGERGSPLHF.